The 11 T cell receptor beta chains presented below share a single source sample, sequenced in a study of blood T cell repertoires in COVID-19. Data came from immunoSEQ multiplex PCR; TCRdb stores just in-frame clones and leaves some out. The sample holds about 380,000 clones; nearly 90% are singletons and the top ten take roughly 6.8%. Sequenced sample: peripheral blood. The receptors shown here come from a man aged 18-30 years with active or convalescent COVID-19.

The rearrangement uses TRBV28 and TRBJ1-2, with 8 positions matching TRBD1. The germline gives CDR1 MDHEN, CDR2 SYDVKM. The CDR3 runs to 18 residues. V lost 7 bases and J lost 5; bases outside the gene matches: 21. The CDR3 is CASKRRLPRDRKDYGYTF. The CDR3 coding sequence is TGTGCCAGCAAGAGAAGGCTGCCCCGGGACAGGAAGGATTATGGCTACACCTTC.

The V and J genes are TRBV7-3 and TRBJ2-1; 11 bases are shared with TRBD2. CDR3 length: 20 residues. Trimming at V came to 5 bases and at J to 0 bases, leaving 15 bases not matched to a gene. Germline CDR1 and CDR2: SGHTA and FQGTGA. This CDR3 reads CASSQPGGLAEPSSYNEQFF. CDR3 DNA sequence: TGTGCCAGCAGCCAACCTGGGGGACTAGCGGAACCTAGCTCCTACAATGAGCAGTTCTTC.

V and J are TRBV4-3 and TRBJ2-3; 8 nucleotides match TRBD2. This CDR3 has 15 amino acids. V lost 2 bases to trimming and J lost 3 bases; unmatched junction nucleotides: 4. Germline V lookup: CDR1 LGHNA, CDR2 YSLEER. The CDR3: CASSQLLADTDTQYF. In nucleotides, the CDR3 is TGCGCCAGCAGCCAACTACTAGCGGATACAGATACGCAGTATTTT.

The genes are TRBV30 and TRBJ1-3; D not certain. The CDR3 loop spans 12 amino acids. Germline V gene lookup returns CDR1 GTSNPN and CDR2 SVGIG (reference sequence). V dropped 5 bases and J dropped 0 bases, with 5 bases sitting between them. CDR3 coding DNA: TGTGCCTGGCGGGACTCTGGAAACACCATATATTTT. It codes for CAWRDSGNTIYF.

The CDR3 protein is CASSLAGATEAFF. CDR3 DNA: TGTGCCAGCAGTTTAGCAGGGGCCACTGAAGCTTTCTTT. The chain has TRBV27 and TRBJ1-1; weak D call: TRBD1 (6 bases). In germline, CDR1 is MNHEY, CDR2 SMNVEV (reference sequence). This CDR3 is 13 amino acids long. V shed 2 bases and J shed 4 bases, with 8 bases lying between them.

The chain couples TRBV30 to TRBJ1-1, with a possible D match to TRBD1 (5 bases). The CDR3 loop spans 11 amino acids. V shed 7 bases and J shed 1 base, with 7 bases lying between them. Germline V lookup: CDR1 GTSNPN, CDR2 SVGIG (reference sequence). The CDR3 loop reads CAFGGNTEAFF. Here the CDR3 DNA reads TGTGCCTTCGGGGGGAACACTGAAGCTTTCTTT.

The V call is TRBV25-1, the J call TRBJ2-5; no reliable D call. In germline, CDR1 is MGHDK, CDR2 SYGVNS. V gave up 4 bases and J gave up 2 bases, with 8 bases separating them. The CDR3 contains 13 residues. CDR3 region: CASSVQPQETQYF. The DNA for the CDR3 is TGTGCCAGCAGTGTACAGCCTCAAGAGACCCAGTACTTC.

The chain employs TRBV7-2 and TRBJ1-1, with 8 bases lining up with TRBD1. CDR1 is SGHTA, CDR2 FQGNSA, per germline. This CDR3 is built from 13 residues. Trimming removed 4 bases from V and 4 bases from J; junction bases left unmatched: 2. CDR3 in amino acids: CASSWTGTTEAFF. In nucleotides, the CDR3 is TGTGCCAGCAGCTGGACAGGGACCACTGAAGCTTTCTTT.

This clone was counted a single time. The chain is built from TRBV7-8 and TRBJ1-6; D is unresolved. The germline V and J ends were trimmed by 1 base and 0 bases, with 4 bases remaining between them. Germline V CDR1 and CDR2: SGHVS, FQNEAQ. The CDR3 is made up of 15 amino acids. CDR3 region: CASSLDSSYNSPLHF. The CDR3 DNA sequence: TGTGCCAGCAGCTTAGACAGCTCCTATAATTCACCCCTCCACTTT.

This clone is a singleton in its sample. The chain has TRBV4-1 and TRBJ1-2; 9 bases are shared with TRBD1. This CDR3 is built from 15 residues. V lost 0 bases, J lost 7 bases, and 6 bases stayed unmatched. Per the germline V gene, CDR1 is MGHRA and CDR2 is YSYEKL. The CDR3 loop reads CASSQEGGQGGGYTF. The DNA of the CDR3 is TGCGCCAGCAGCCAAGAAGGGGGACAGGGCGGTGGCTACACCTTC.

There are a few counts of this clone. The chain has TRBV7-2 and TRBJ2-5; 9 bases are shared with TRBD2. Germline CDR1 is SGHTA and CDR2 is FQGNSA. Trimming removed 6 bases from V and 4 bases from J; junction bases left unmatched: 3. CDR3 length: 13 amino acids. In nucleotides, the CDR3 is TGTGCCAGCAGTCCGGGACTAGCAGAGACCCAGTACTTC. Its protein is CASSPGLAETQYF.